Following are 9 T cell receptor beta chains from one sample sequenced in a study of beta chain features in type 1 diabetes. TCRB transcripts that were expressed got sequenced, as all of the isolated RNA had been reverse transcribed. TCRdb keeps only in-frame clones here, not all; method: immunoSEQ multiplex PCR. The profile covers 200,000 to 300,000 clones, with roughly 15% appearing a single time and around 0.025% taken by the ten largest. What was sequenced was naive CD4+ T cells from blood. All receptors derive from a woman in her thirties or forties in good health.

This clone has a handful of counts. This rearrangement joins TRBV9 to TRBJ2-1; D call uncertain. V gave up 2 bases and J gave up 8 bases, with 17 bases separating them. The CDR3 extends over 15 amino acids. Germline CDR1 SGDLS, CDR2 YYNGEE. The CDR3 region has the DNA TGTGCCAGCAGCGTGGAGTGGCAAGCGTTAGATGAGCAGTTCTTC. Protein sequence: CASSVEWQALDEQFF.

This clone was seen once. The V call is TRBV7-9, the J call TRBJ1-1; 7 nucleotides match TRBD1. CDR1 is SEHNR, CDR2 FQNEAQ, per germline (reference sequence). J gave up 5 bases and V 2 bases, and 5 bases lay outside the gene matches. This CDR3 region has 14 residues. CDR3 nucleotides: TGTGCCAGCAGCTTAAGGGGGCGCGGGACTGAAGCTTTCTTT. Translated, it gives CASSLRGRGTEAFF.

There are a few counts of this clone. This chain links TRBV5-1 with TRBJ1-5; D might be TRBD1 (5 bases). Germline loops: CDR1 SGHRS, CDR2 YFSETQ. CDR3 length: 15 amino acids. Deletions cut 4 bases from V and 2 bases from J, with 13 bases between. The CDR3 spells CASSPEWGGNQPQHF. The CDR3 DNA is TGCGCCAGCAGCCCCGAATGGGGGGGCAATCAGCCCCAGCATTTT.

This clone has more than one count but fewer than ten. The CDR3 DNA follows: TGTGCCAGCAGTCGTGGAGCGGGGGGGCTCTACAATGAGCAGTTCTTC. Its protein product is CASSRGAGGLYNEQFF. The chain links TRBV5-4 to TRBJ2-1; 10 nucleotides agree with TRBD2. V dropped 5 bases and J dropped 3; count of bases not matched to a gene: 8. The germline V gene has CDR1 SGHNT and CDR2 YYREEE (reference sequence). The CDR3 contains 16 residues.

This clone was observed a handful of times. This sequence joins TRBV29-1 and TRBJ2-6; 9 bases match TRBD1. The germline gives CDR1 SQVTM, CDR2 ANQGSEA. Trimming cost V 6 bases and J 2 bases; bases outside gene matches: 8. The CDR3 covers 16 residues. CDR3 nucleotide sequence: TGCAGCGTGGCCGGGACAGGGCCCACTGGGGCCAACGTCCTGACTTTC. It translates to CSVAGTGPTGANVLTF.

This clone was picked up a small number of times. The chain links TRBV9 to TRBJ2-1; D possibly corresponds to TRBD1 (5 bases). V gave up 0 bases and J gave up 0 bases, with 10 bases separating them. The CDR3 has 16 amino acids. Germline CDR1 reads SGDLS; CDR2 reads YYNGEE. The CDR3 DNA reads TGTGCCAGCAGCGTAGTAACAGACAGCTCCTACAATGAGCAGTTCTTC. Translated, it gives CASSVVTDSSYNEQFF.

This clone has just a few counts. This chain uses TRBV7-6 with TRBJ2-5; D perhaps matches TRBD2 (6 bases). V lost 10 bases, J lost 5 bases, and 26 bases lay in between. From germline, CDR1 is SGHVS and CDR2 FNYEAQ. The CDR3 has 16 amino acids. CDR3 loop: CATKAGTSLGGETQYF. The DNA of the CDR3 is TGTGCCACCAAGGCCGGGACTTCACTTGGGGGGGAGACCCAGTACTTC.

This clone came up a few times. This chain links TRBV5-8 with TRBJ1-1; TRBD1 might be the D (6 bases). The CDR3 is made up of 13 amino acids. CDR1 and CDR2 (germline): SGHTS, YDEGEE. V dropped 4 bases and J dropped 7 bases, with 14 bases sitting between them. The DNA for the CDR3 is TGTGCCAGCAGCCCTCTGGGGGCCGTTGAAGCTTTCTTT. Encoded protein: CASSPLGAVEAFF.

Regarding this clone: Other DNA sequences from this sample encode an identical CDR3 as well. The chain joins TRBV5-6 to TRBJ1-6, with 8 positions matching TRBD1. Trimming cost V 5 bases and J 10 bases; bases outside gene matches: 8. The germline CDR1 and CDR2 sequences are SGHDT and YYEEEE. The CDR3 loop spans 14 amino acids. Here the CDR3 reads CASSSDRGGSPLHF. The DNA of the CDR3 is TGTGCCAGCAGTAGTGACAGGGGAGGATCACCCCTCCACTTT.